Given below is one TCR beta chain in context. Its antigen is not known. The data stem from a study of blood T cells in healthy people across ages. Together with a sample-barcoded 5' primer, a J-beta primer mix was included in a second PCR lasting about 6 to 11 cycles. MiXCR, run by TCRdb on the 5' RACE reads, gives a single entry per CDR3 protein. The sample shows about 1,600,000 distinct CDR3 sequences, approximately 38% of them seen only once. CDR1 and CDR2 (germline): LGHNA, YNFKEQ. Deletions cut 0 bases from V and 0 bases from J, with 26 bases between. The CDR3 sequence is 21 residues long. Study results and limitations: Observed TCR beta diversity per million T cells went down as age went up. This fall followed a roughly linear course with age.

Every donor contributed approximately 10 milliliters of peripheral blood by blood draw. This receptor was identified in a woman between 18 and 29 years old in good health. The chain uses TRBV4-2 and TRBJ2-5; D perhaps matches TRBD2 (6 bases). The sequenced material came from blood. The CDR3 sequence: CASSQESSGDTSSRYQETQYF. CDR3 bases: TGTGCCAGCAGCCAAGAAAGCTCCGGGGATACTAGCTCACGGTACCAAGAGACCCAGTACTTC.